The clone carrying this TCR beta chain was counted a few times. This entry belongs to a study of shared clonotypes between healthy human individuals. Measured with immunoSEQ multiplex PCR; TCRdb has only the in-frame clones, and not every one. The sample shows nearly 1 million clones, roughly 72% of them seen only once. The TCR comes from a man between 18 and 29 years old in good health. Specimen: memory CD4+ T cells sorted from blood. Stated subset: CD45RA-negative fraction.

DNA for the CDR3: TGTGCCAGCACCCACAACTCTGGGGCCAACGTCCTGACTTTC. Protein sequence: CASTHNSGANVLTF. The V and J genes are TRBV25-1 and TRBJ2-6; D unresolved. With 7 bases removed from V and 0 bases from J, the gap between germline ends came to 7 bases. This CDR3 spans 14 amino acids. Germline V gene lookup returns CDR1 MGHDK and CDR2 SYGVNS.